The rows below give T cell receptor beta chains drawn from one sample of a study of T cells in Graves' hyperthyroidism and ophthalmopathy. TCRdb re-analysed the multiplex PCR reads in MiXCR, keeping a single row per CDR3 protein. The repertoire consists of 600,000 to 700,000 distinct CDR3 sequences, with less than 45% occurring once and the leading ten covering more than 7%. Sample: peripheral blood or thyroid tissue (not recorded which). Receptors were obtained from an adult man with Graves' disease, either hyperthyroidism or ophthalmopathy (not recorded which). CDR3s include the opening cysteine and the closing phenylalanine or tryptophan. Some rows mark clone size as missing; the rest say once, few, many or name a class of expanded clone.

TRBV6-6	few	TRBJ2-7	CASSYQESSYEQYF
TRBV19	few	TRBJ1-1	CASSILRQGSAFF
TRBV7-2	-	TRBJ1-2	CASSLYTGGGYGYTF
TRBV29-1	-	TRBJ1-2	CSVRDGAWTF
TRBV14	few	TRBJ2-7	CASSHESGLAGLYEQYF
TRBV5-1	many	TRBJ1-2	CASSLEDSYGYTF
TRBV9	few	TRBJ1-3	CASSPTGALSGNTIYF
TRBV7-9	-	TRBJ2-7	CASSPLRGTGYEQYF
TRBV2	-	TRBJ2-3	CASSEVGGAGDTQYF
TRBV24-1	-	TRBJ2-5	CATSDMTGGKETQYF
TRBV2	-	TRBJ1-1	CATLRDLNTEAFF
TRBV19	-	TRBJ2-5	CASSTRTSGSPETQYF
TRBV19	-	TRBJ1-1	CASSVDPGESEAFF
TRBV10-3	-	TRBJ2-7	CAISGSGDSYEQYF
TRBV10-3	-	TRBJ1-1	CAICSASQTGGWTEAFF
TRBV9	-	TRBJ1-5	CASSVGTGWNQPQHF
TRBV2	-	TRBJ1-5	CASSSGGVGNQPQHF
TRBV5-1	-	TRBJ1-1	CASSLAGQREAFF
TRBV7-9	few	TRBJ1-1	CASSPPGTGPMNTEAFF
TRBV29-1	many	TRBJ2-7	CSAGGLAGTFSYEQYF
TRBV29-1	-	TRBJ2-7	CSSAQETYEQYF
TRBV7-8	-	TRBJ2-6	CASSYPLANVLTF
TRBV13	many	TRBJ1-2	CASSLEGTGILRGYTF